The rows below give T cell receptor beta chains drawn from one sample of a study of Graves' ophthalmopathy and Graves' hyperthyroidism. TCRdb ran MiXCR on the multiplex PCR reads and lists one entry per CDR3 protein. The table lists about 370,000 distinct CDR3 sequences, about a sixth of them singletons. Specimen: peripheral blood. These receptors were taken from an adult woman with stable Graves' hyperthyroidism. CDR3s leave out the opening cysteine and the closing phenylalanine or tryptophan.

v_call	j_call	cdr3_aa
TRBV6-1	TRBJ2-2	ARSEWLEGDTGELF
TRBV4-3	TRBJ2-7	ASSRGQNYEQY
TRBV30	TRBJ1-1	AWTGTGLTHTEAF
TRBV2	TRBJ1-5	ASSGGTTDQPQH
TRBV11-2	TRBJ2-7	ASSLDWVAYEQY
TRBV3-1	TRBJ2-7	ASSPTTSYQKPSYEQY
TRBV19	TRBJ1-1	ASSRQGTEAF
TRBV12-3/TRBV12-4	TRBJ2-7	ASRPLGKTYEQY
TRBV20-1	TRBJ2-7	SAGHSGSRYEQY
TRBV25-1	TRBJ2-5	ASSDREERPSETQY
TRBV11-2	TRBJ2-7	ASSPLAGIFYEQY
TRBV2	TRBJ2-2	ASKRDIPGELF
TRBV15	TRBJ2-2	ATCLGGNTGELF
TRBV7-2	TRBJ1-1	ASSIDRGEAF
TRBV6-5	TRBJ1-2	ASSSIQGEGYT
TRBV5-5	TRBJ2-2	ASSFVNSGELF
TRBV11-2	TRBJ2-2	ASSLRLGQGSIAGELF
TRBV19	TRBJ1-6	ASSINGQENNSPLH
TRBV6-6	TRBJ1-1	ASSYQGVGTEAF
TRBV9	TRBJ2-7	ASSVGSSQPSSYEQY
TRBV20-1	TRBJ2-7	SARRGGGSYEQY
TRBV5-4	TRBJ2-7	ASTTGGRNYEQY
TRBV12-3/TRBV12-4	TRBJ1-2	ASSSGSGGYT
TRBV20-1	TRBJ1-2	SARELGRSYGYT
TRBV27	TRBJ1-5	ASSFHNAEQPQH
TRBV18	TRBJ1-1	ASSPETGGSPEAF
TRBV12-5	TRBJ2-5	ASGLARGLYQETQY
TRBV28	TRBJ2-5	ASSSPTGTLRPTQETQY
TRBV7-2	TRBJ1-2	ASSLDGRQIWYYGYT
TRBV5-5	TRBJ1-1	ASIEGVSTEAF
TRBV7-2	TRBJ2-2	ASSLSTGELC
TRBV6-1	TRBJ2-7	ASRKHAVRRDRGSGEQY
TRBV28	TRBJ1-5	ASSFLLHSNQPQH
TRBV7-9	TRBJ2-7	ASSPRSATEQY
TRBV11-2	TRBJ2-7	ASSLGSGGSSYEQY
TRBV27	TRBJ1-1	ASREFDTEAF
TRBV29-1	TRBJ2-7	SVELAGGYYEQY
TRBV28	TRBJ1-5	ASSLSAYSNQPQH
TRBV5-1	TRBJ1-2	ASSFQGVDTRANYGYT
TRBV11-2	TRBJ1-6	ASSRVPGSPLH
TRBV28	TRBJ2-2	ASSFQGAPDTGELF
TRBV11-3	TRBJ2-2	ASSSSRGLAGVATGELF
TRBV7-8	TRBJ2-2	ASSSPGTYTGELF
TRBV5-1	TRBJ2-5	ASSLGLANYQTQY
TRBV28	TRBJ2-7	ASSPGTDPWHEQY
TRBV20-1	TRBJ1-1	SAQDGGGGMNTEAF
TRBV28	TRBJ2-7	ASSFGTGKTYEQY
TRBV7-2	TRBJ2-5	ASSLMSQQETQY
TRBV4-1	TRBJ2-2	ASSHGPGKTGELF
TRBV12-3/TRBV12-4	TRBJ1-5	ASTPQGDNQPQH
TRBV5-1	TRBJ2-2	ASSATIDTGELF